The 28 T cell receptor beta chains given below trace back to one sample, sequenced in a study of blood T cells in healthy people across ages. Then a second PCR, running roughly 7 to 11 cycles, was carried out with a sample-barcoded 5' primer and a J-beta primer mix. TCRdb ran MiXCR on the 5' RACE reads and lists one entry per CDR3 protein. The sample includes 700,000 or so distinct CDR3 sequences, less than 45% of them seen just once. The sequencing sample was made of blood. Source of these receptors: a man older than 75 in good health.

The rearrangement joins TRBV20-1 to TRBJ2-3, with 9 bases aligning to TRBD2. After removal of 3 bases from V and 6 bases from J, the junction contained 10 bases not matched to a gene. Per the germline V gene, CDR1 is DFQATT and CDR2 is SNEGSKA (reference sequence). There are 15 residues in the CDR3. The CDR3 reads CSARDLAGGKDTQYF. In nucleotides, the CDR3 is TGCAGTGCTAGGGACCTTGCGGGAGGGAAGGATACGCAGTATTTT.

The chain couples TRBV9 to TRBJ2-1, with D maybe TRBD2 (7 bases). The V end lost 3 bases, the J end lost 7 bases, and 17 bases lay between the germline ends. CDR1 and CDR2 from the germline V gene are SGDLS and YYNGEE. This CDR3 spans 15 amino acids. The DNA of the CDR3 is TGTGCCAGCAGCGCAACGAGGGGGGGGTTTAATGAGCAGTTCTTC. Translated: CASSATRGGFNEQFF.

The genes are TRBV28 and TRBJ2-7; D is unclear. Trimming stripped 5 bases from V and 0 bases from J, with 14 bases between. The CDR3 length is 15 residues. Germline assignment: CDR1 MDHEN and CDR2 SYDVKM. The CDR3 nucleotides are TGTGCCAGCAGTACAAGACTGCTCAACTCCTACGAGCAGTACTTC. The encoded protein is CASSTRLLNSYEQYF.

The chain carries TRBV13 and TRBJ2-5; TRBD2 matches at 8 bases. Germline V lookup: CDR1 PRHDT, CDR2 FYEKMQ (reference sequence). The V gene end was trimmed by 6 bases and the J gene end by 5 bases; junction bases not matched to a gene: 8. This CDR3 has 14 amino acids. The CDR3 nucleotides are TGTGCCAGCAGAGGAGCGGGAGAGGGGGAGACCCAGTACTTC. It translates to CASRGAGEGETQYF.

This rearrangement joins TRBV6-4 to TRBJ2-1; 7 positions agree with TRBD2. The CDR3 totals 14 residues. V lost 4 bases, J lost 4 bases, and 4 bases stayed unmatched. Germline CDR1 is MRHNA and CDR2 is SNTAGT. CDR3 loop: CASSAQRGYNEQFF. Here the CDR3 DNA reads TGTGCCAGCAGTGCCCAGCGGGGTTACAATGAGCAGTTCTTC.

The table lists this clonotype with a count of one. With a much larger clone just one base away, this may be a read error. The rearrangement uses TRBV29-1 and TRBJ2-5; TRBD1 matches 8 bases. The end of the DNA is better explained by TRBJ2-7, so the J call may be wrong. From germline, CDR1 is SQVTM and CDR2 ANQGSEA. CDR3 size: 12 residues. This CDR3 is CSVGQGLGEQYF. As DNA, the CDR3 is TGCAGCGTAGGACAGGGATTAGGCGAGCAGTACTTC.

About this clonotype: This may come from a read error, since a much larger clone is one base off. The rearrangement links TRBV15 to TRBJ1-5; D ambiguous. The CDR3 runs to 14 residues. Germline CDR1 and CDR2: LNHNV and YYDKDF (reference sequence). The ends were cut back, 0 bases at V and 6 bases at J, with 9 bases in the middle. The CDR3 region has the DNA TGTGCCACCAGCAGAGAGCTGGGGATTCAGCCCCAGCATTTT. Its protein product is CATSRELGIQPQHF.

This clonotype was detected a few times. V usage is TRBV11-1 and J usage is TRBJ2-3; either TRBD1 or TRBD2 may supply D (5 bases each). Trimming cost V 3 bases and J 5 bases, with 15 bases left between them. There are 15 residues in the CDR3. Germline V gene data show CDR1 as SGHAT and CDR2 as FQDESV (reference sequence). The CDR3 coding sequence is TGTGCCAGCAGCTTTGGGGGTCTTGCATTAGATACGCAGTATTTT. Translation gives CASSFGGLALDTQYF.

This chain joins TRBV6-2 or TRBV6-3 and TRBJ2-3; D might be TRBD1 (6 bases). Germline assignment: CDR1 MNHEY and CDR2 SVGEGT. The V gene lost 7 bases and the J gene lost 1 base, with 18 bases spanning the gap. The CDR3 totals 16 residues. Here the CDR3 reads CASTTLRRQGTDTQYF. The DNA of the CDR3 is TGTGCCAGCACCACCCTCAGGAGACAGGGCACAGATACGCAGTATTTT.

This clonotype came up once. A clone one base away is much larger, so this may be a read error. V and J are TRBV29-1 and TRBJ2-7; D is possibly TRBD2 (5 bases). The V and J ends lost 6 bases and 6 bases respectively, with 18 bases between them. The CDR3 is 13 residues long. Germline loops: CDR1 SQVTM, CDR2 ANQGSEA. In nucleotides, the CDR3 is TGCAGCGTAGTAGCGCCGAGTTGGAGCGAGCAGTACTTC. Encoded protein: CSVVAPSWSEQYF.

The rearrangement links TRBV6-1 to TRBJ2-3, with 10 positions matching TRBD2. Germline V gene lookup returns CDR1 MNHNS and CDR2 SASEGT. J was trimmed by 4 bases and V by 0 bases; bases with no gene match: 1. This CDR3 has 15 amino acids. CDR3 region: CASSEAAGGPDTQYF. The CDR3 DNA sequence: TGTGCCAGCAGTGAAGCAGCGGGAGGGCCAGATACGCAGTATTTT.

As to this clonotype: With a much larger clone just one base away, this may be a read error. The chain employs TRBV7-2 and TRBJ2-1, with 7 bases matching TRBD1. The CDR3 is 13 residues long. V shed 5 bases and J 15 bases; nucleotides not matched to a gene: 13. Germline values: CDR1 SGHTA, CDR2 FQGNSA. CDR3 DNA sequence: TGTGCCAGCAGCACCCAATGGACAGGACCGCGGTTCTTC. It specifies CASSTQWTGPRFF.

On this clonotype itself: A read error may explain this, as a much larger clone is one base away. This chain uses TRBV12-3 or TRBV12-4 with TRBJ2-5; possible D gene TRBD2, 5 bases. The DNA end lines up better with TRBJ2-7; the J call may be wrong. The CDR3 covers 17 residues. CDR3 residues: CASSLGSGAPTNCEQYF. Written as DNA, the CDR3 is TGTGCCAGCAGTTTAGGCTCAGGAGCCCCGACTAACTGCGAGCAGTACTTC.

The rearrangement joins TRBV11-2 to TRBJ1-6; 8 positions match TRBD1. The CDR3 covers 15 residues. CDR1 is SGHAT, CDR2 FQNNGV, per germline. Trimming at V came to 2 bases and at J to 10 bases, leaving 7 bases not matched to a gene. CDR3 sequence: CASSLQGQASSPLHF. The CDR3 nucleotides read TGTGCCAGCAGCTTACAGGGACAGGCCAGCTCACCCCTCCACTTT.

The J gene is TRBJ1-4, the V gene TRBV30, with a possible D match to TRBD1 (5 bases). Germline V gene sequence: CDR1 GTSNPN, CDR2 SVGIG (reference sequence). This CDR3 comprises 13 residues. The ends were cut back, 7 bases at V and 0 bases at J, with 9 bases in the middle. The CDR3 sequence: CASQDATNEKLFF. DNA of the CDR3: TGTGCCTCACAGGATGCAACTAATGAAAAACTGTTTTTT.

Of note for this clonotype: An end of the junction differs from the germline gene, which may be a read error. The V call is TRBV6-2 or TRBV6-3, the J call TRBJ2-7; possibly TRBD1 for D (5 bases). The CDR3 consists of 15 residues. The germline V gene has CDR1 MNHEY and CDR2 SVGEGT. The CDR3 DNA reads as TGTGCCAGCAGATACTTAACAGGAGAGGCCCACGAGCAGTACTTC. Residues: CASRYLTGEAHEQYF.

The V call is TRBV18, the J call TRBJ2-5, with 7 positions matching TRBD2. CDR1 and CDR2 from the germline V gene are KGHSH and LQKENI. V was pared by 1 base and J by 5 bases, with 4 bases of the junction left unmatched. The CDR3 spans 14 residues. For the CDR3, the DNA is TGTGCCAGCTCACCACTGGGAGGGTTGGAGACCCAGTACTTC. Its translation: CASSPLGGLETQYF. The entire variable domain, with the rest obtained from reference TRBV18 and TRBJ2-5, is as follows: NAGVMQNPRHLVRRRGQEARLRCSPMKGHSHVYWYRQLPEEGLKFMVYLQKENIIDESGMPKERFSAEFPKEGPSILRIQQVVRGDSAAYFCASSPLGGLETQYFGPGTRLLVL.

This clonotype appeared a few times. This chain links TRBV4-2 with TRBJ1-4, with D unresolved. The CDR3 runs to 16 residues. Trimming cost V 0 bases and J 8 bases, with 16 bases left between them. Germline V CDR1 and CDR2: LGHNA, YNFKEQ. The CDR3 region is CASSQDRGGLREKLFF. CDR3 coding DNA: TGTGCCAGCAGCCAAGATCGGGGAGGGCTTAGAGAAAAACTGTTTTTT.

Comment on this clonotype: One base away lies a much larger clone, so this may be a sequencing read error. The rearrangement links TRBV6-6 to TRBJ1-2; no definite D call. The V end lost 11 bases, the J end lost 5 bases, and 12 bases lay between the germline ends. This CDR3 contains 11 residues. Germline V gene sequence: CDR1 MNHNY, CDR2 SVGAGI (reference sequence). The CDR3 DNA sequence: TGTGCCGGCACCCGTGGGTATGGCTACACCTTC. Its protein product is CAGTRGYGYTF.

The chain recombines TRBV20-1 with TRBJ2-6; D gene ambiguous. The germline V gene has CDR1 DFQATT and CDR2 SNEGSKA (reference sequence). The CDR3 runs to 12 residues. Deletions cut 4 bases from V and 0 bases from J, with 1 base between. This chain's CDR3 is CSATSGANVLTF. CDR3 DNA: TGCAGTGCTACCTCTGGGGCCAACGTCCTGACTTTC.

This clonotype was recorded a few times. The chain joins TRBV2 to TRBJ2-3, with 11 bases identical to TRBD2. The CDR3 runs to 16 residues. V shed 6 bases and J 2 bases; nucleotides not matched to a gene: 7. Germline-derived CDR1 and CDR2 are SNHLY and FYNNEI. The CDR3: CASRAGTSGLTDTQYF. The CDR3 nucleotides are TGTGCCAGCAGGGCCGGGACTAGCGGACTCACAGATACGCAGTATTTT.

The chain links TRBV2 to TRBJ2-6; tentative D call: TRBD2 (6 bases). Germline V gene lookup returns CDR1 SNHLY and CDR2 FYNNEI. V gave up 7 bases and J gave up 2 bases, with 12 bases separating them. This CDR3 has 15 amino acids. The CDR3 here is CASNREVAGANVLTF. DNA of the CDR3: TGTGCCAGCAATAGGGAGGTTGCTGGGGCCAACGTCCTGACTTTC.

This rearrangement joins TRBV6-2 or TRBV6-3 to TRBJ1-5; D is perhaps TRBD1 (5 bases). CDR3 size: 15 residues. Germline V lookup: CDR1 MNHEY, CDR2 SVGEGT. V lost 0 bases, J lost 7 bases, and 13 bases lay in between. As DNA, the CDR3 is TGTGCCAGCAGTTACTCGAGTGTGGGGGAACAGCCCCAGCATTTT. Translating it yields CASSYSSVGEQPQHF.

This rearrangement joins TRBV12-3 or TRBV12-4 to TRBJ2-7, with 9 bases aligning to TRBD1. V was clipped by 5 bases and J by 0 bases; unmatched bases: 8. The CDR3 loop spans 16 amino acids. CDR3 loop: CASSPATGGSSYEQYF. The CDR3, as DNA: TGTGCCAGCAGTCCAGCGACAGGGGGTTCCTCCTACGAGCAGTACTTC.

V and J are TRBV27 and TRBJ1-6; D is possibly TRBD1 (6 bases). CDR1 is MNHEY and CDR2 is SMNVEV in the germline V gene (reference sequence). Trimming pared 5 bases from V and 0 bases from J, leaving 14 bases between. The CDR3 consists of 17 residues. CDR3 nucleotides: TGTGCCAGCAGTCCCGTAGGGGGTGGCTCCTATAATTCACCCCTCCACTTT. It yields the protein CASSPVGGGSYNSPLHF.

This clonotype was seen many times. The J gene is TRBJ2-4, the V gene TRBV25-1; a possible D gene is TRBD1 (6 bases). Looked up from germline, CDR1 is MGHDK and CDR2 is SYGVNS. The CDR3 covers 14 residues. The V end was cut by 2 bases, the J end by 4 bases, with 9 bases between. CDR3 nucleotide sequence: TGTGCCAGCAGTGAAACAGGGTCAAAAAACATTCAGTACTTC. Its protein product is CASSETGSKNIQYF.

The chain joins TRBV29-1 to TRBJ1-2; 7 bases are shared with TRBD1. CDR1 is SQVTM and CDR2 is ANQGSEA in the germline V gene. The ends lost 6 bases at V and 6 bases at J; junction bases unmatched: 7. The CDR3 loop spans 12 amino acids. Here the CDR3 reads CSVTTGFDGYTF. The CDR3 nucleotides are TGCAGCGTAACGACAGGGTTTGATGGCTACACCTTC.

The V gene is TRBV6-2 or TRBV6-3, the J gene TRBJ2-7, with 8 bases fitting TRBD2. The CDR3 runs to 17 residues. CDR1 is MNHEY, CDR2 SVGEGT, per germline. The V gene end was trimmed by 1 base and the J gene end by 3 bases; junction bases not matched to a gene: 11. For the CDR3, the DNA is TGTGCCAGCAGTTACTTGCACGGGGGGGTGAAGAACTACGAGCAGTACTTC. Its translation: CASSYLHGGVKNYEQYF.